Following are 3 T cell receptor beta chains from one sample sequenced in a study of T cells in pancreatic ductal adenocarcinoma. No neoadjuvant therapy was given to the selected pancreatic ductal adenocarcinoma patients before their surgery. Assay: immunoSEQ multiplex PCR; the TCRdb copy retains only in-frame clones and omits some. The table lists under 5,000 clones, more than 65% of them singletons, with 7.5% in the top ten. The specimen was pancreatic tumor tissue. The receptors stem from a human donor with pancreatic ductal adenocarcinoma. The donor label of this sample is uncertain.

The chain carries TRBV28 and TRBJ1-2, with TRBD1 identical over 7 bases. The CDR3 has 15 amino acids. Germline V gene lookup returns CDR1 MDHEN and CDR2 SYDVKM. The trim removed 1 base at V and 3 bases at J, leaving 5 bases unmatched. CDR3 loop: CASSLSGGSDYGYTF. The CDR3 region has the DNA TGTGCCAGCAGTTTATCAGGGGGGTCTGACTATGGCTACACCTTC.

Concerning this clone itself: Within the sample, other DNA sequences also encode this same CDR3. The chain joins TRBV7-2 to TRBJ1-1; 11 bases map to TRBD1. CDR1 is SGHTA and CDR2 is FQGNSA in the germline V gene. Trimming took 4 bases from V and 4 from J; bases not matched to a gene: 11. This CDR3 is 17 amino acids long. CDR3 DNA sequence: TGTGCCAGCAGCTCCACCGGGACAGGGGGTTGGGGCACTGAAGCTTTCTTT. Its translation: CASSSTGTGGWGTEAFF. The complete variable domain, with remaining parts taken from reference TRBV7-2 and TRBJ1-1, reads GAGVSQSPSNKVTEKGKDVELRCDPISGHTALYWYRQSLGQGLEFLIYFQGNSAPDKSGLPSDRFSAERTGGSVSTLTIQRTQQEDSAVYLCASSSTGTGGWGTEAFFGQGTRLTVV.

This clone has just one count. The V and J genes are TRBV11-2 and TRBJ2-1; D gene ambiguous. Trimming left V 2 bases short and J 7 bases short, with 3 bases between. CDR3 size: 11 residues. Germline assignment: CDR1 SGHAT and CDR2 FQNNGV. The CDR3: CASSLSNEQFF. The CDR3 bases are TGTGCCAGCAGCTTATCAAATGAGCAGTTCTTC.